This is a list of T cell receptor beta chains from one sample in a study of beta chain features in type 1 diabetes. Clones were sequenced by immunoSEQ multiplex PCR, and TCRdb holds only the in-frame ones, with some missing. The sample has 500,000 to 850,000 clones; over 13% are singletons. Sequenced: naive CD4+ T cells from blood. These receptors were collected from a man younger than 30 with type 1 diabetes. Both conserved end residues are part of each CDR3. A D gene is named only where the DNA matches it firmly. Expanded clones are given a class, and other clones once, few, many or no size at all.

CDR3aa: CAWTNLAVQETQYF; CDR3nt: TGTGCCTGGACTAACCTAGCGGTACAAGAGACCCAGTACTTC; abundance: -; d_gene: TRBD2; j_gene: TRBJ2-5; v_gene: TRBV30
CDR3aa: CASSVTSGYNEQFF; CDR3nt: TGTGCCAGCAGCGTAACCAGCGGTTATAATGAGCAGTTCTTC; abundance: few; d_gene: -; j_gene: TRBJ2-1; v_gene: TRBV9
CDR3aa: CASSPRLAGGYEQYF; CDR3nt: TGTGCCAGCAGTCCCAGACTAGCGGGAGGGTACGAGCAGTACTTC; abundance: few; d_gene: TRBD2; j_gene: TRBJ2-7; v_gene: TRBV27
CDR3aa: CASSRTGASYEQYF; CDR3nt: TGCGCCAGCAGCCGGACAGGGGCCTCCTACGAGCAGTACTTC; abundance: few; d_gene: TRBD1; j_gene: TRBJ2-7; v_gene: TRBV10-2
CDR3aa: CASSQRQGAILSEQYF; CDR3nt: TGTGCCAGCAGCCAGAGACAGGGGGCAATCCTTAGCGAGCAGTACTTC; abundance: -; d_gene: TRBD1; j_gene: TRBJ2-7; v_gene: TRBV7-9
CDR3aa: CASSTPGQGETQYF; CDR3nt: TGTGCCAGCAGCACTCCTGGACAGGGAGAGACCCAGTACTTC; abundance: few; d_gene: TRBD1; j_gene: TRBJ2-5; v_gene: TRBV5-4
CDR3aa: CASSLGWTQPQHF; CDR3nt: TGCGCCAGCAGCTTGGGATGGACTCAGCCCCAGCATTTT; abundance: few; d_gene: -; j_gene: TRBJ1-5; v_gene: TRBV5-1
CDR3aa: CASSLGGTGDTDTQYF; CDR3nt: TGTGCTAGCAGCTTAGGTGGGACGGGAGACACAGATACGCAGTATTTT; abundance: few; d_gene: -; j_gene: TRBJ2-3; v_gene: TRBV7-7
CDR3aa: CASSSQGTGELFF; CDR3nt: TGTGCCAGCAGTTCACAGGGAACCGGGGAGCTGTTTTTT; abundance: -; d_gene: -; j_gene: TRBJ2-2; v_gene: TRBV28
CDR3aa: CASSLRLAETQYF; CDR3nt: TGCGCCAGCAGCCTCCGACTAGCAGAGACCCAGTACTTC; abundance: -; d_gene: TRBD2; j_gene: TRBJ2-5; v_gene: TRBV4-3
CDR3aa: CASRTPNEKLFF; CDR3nt: TGTGCCAGCAGAACACCTAATGAAAAACTGTTTTTT; abundance: -; d_gene: -; j_gene: TRBJ1-4; v_gene: TRBV28
CDR3aa: CASSPTWRPGELFF; CDR3nt: TGTGCCAGCAGCCCAACCTGGAGGCCCGGGGAGCTGTTTTTT; abundance: -; d_gene: -; j_gene: TRBJ2-2; v_gene: TRBV7-9
CDR3aa: CAFTEDTGNSPLHF; CDR3nt: TGTGCCTTTACAGAAGACACTGGGAATTCACCCCTCCACTTT; abundance: -; d_gene: -; j_gene: TRBJ1-6; v_gene: TRBV30
CDR3aa: CASSPTRSRGNEKLFF; CDR3nt: TGTGCCAGCTCACCGACCAGGTCTCGTGGGAACGAAAAACTGTTTTTT; abundance: few; d_gene: -; j_gene: TRBJ1-4; v_gene: TRBV18
CDR3aa: CASSQDAGRVNSPLHF; CDR3nt: TGTGCCAGCAGCCAAGATGCAGGGAGGGTGAATTCACCCCTCCACTTT; abundance: -; d_gene: -; j_gene: TRBJ1-6; v_gene: TRBV4-2
CDR3aa: CASSLWSEQFF; CDR3nt: TGTGCCAGCAGTTTATGGAGTGAGCAGTTCTTC; abundance: few; d_gene: -; j_gene: TRBJ2-1; v_gene: TRBV28
CDR3aa: CASSHPPSTDTQYF; CDR3nt: TGTGCCAGCAGCCATCCCCCCAGCACAGATACGCAGTATTTT; abundance: -; d_gene: -; j_gene: TRBJ2-3; v_gene: TRBV4-2
CDR3aa: CASGSAYNEQFF; CDR3nt: TGCGCCAGCGGATCCGCCTACAATGAGCAGTTCTTC; abundance: -; d_gene: -; j_gene: TRBJ2-1; v_gene: TRBV10-2
CDR3aa: CASSPAGQGVNEQFF; CDR3nt: TGTGCCAGCTCACCTGCGGGACAGGGGGTTAATGAGCAGTTCTTC; abundance: -; d_gene: TRBD1; j_gene: TRBJ2-1; v_gene: TRBV18
CDR3aa: CASRLTGNLYGYTF; CDR3nt: TGTGCCAGCAGACTGACAGGGAACCTCTATGGCTACACCTTC; abundance: -; d_gene: TRBD1; j_gene: TRBJ1-2; v_gene: TRBV6-5
CDR3aa: CASSPGTSGGLETQYF; CDR3nt: TGTGCCAGCAGCCCCGGGACTAGCGGGGGGTTGGAGACCCAGTACTTC; abundance: -; d_gene: TRBD2; j_gene: TRBJ2-5; v_gene: TRBV7-3
CDR3aa: CASSARDYEQYF; CDR3nt: TGTGCCAGCAGCGCCCGGGACTACGAGCAGTACTTC; abundance: -; d_gene: -; j_gene: TRBJ2-7; v_gene: TRBV7-2
CDR3aa: CASSPGWSTSYEQYF; CDR3nt: TGTGCCAGCTCCCCCGGTTGGTCGACCTCCTACGAGCAGTACTTC; abundance: -; d_gene: -; j_gene: TRBJ2-7; v_gene: TRBV18
CDR3aa: CASSDAGQEETQYF; CDR3nt: TGTGCCAGCAGTGACGCAGGGCAGGAGGAGACCCAGTACTTC; abundance: -; d_gene: -; j_gene: TRBJ2-5; v_gene: TRBV2
CDR3aa: CASSLYRGTDTQYF; CDR3nt: TGTGCCAGCAGCTTGTACAGGGGGACAGATACGCAGTATTTT; abundance: -; d_gene: TRBD1; j_gene: TRBJ2-3; v_gene: TRBV5-4
CDR3aa: CASSQDRGPSSSNQPQHF; CDR3nt: TGCGCCAGCAGTCAAGACCGGGGCCCCTCAAGCAGCAATCAGCCCCAGCATTTT; abundance: few; d_gene: -; j_gene: TRBJ1-5; v_gene: TRBV23-1
CDR3aa: CASSSGQDNTGELFF; CDR3nt: TGTGCCAGCAGCTCGGGACAGGATAACACCGGGGAGCTGTTTTTT; abundance: -; d_gene: TRBD1; j_gene: TRBJ2-2; v_gene: TRBV7-3
CDR3aa: CASSLMGQGSTDTQYF; CDR3nt: TGCGCCAGCAGCTTAATGGGACAGGGGAGCACAGATACGCAGTATTTT; abundance: few; d_gene: TRBD1; j_gene: TRBJ2-3; v_gene: TRBV5-1
CDR3aa: CASSPRAAYEQYF; CDR3nt: TGTGCCAGTAGTCCCCGGGCAGCCTACGAGCAGTACTTC; abundance: few; d_gene: -; j_gene: TRBJ2-7; v_gene: TRBV19
CDR3aa: CATSRARGPEQFF; CDR3nt: TGTGCCACCAGCAGAGCTCGGGGGCCTGAGCAGTTCTTC; abundance: few; d_gene: -; j_gene: TRBJ2-1; v_gene: TRBV15
CDR3aa: CAWSATDNTEAFF; CDR3nt: TGTGCCTGGAGCGCGACAGATAACACTGAAGCTTTCTTT; abundance: few; d_gene: -; j_gene: TRBJ1-1; v_gene: TRBV30
CDR3aa: CASRRPGGYEQYF; CDR3nt: TGTGCCAGCAGACGACCAGGGGGCTACGAGCAGTACTTC; abundance: few; d_gene: TRBD1; j_gene: TRBJ2-7; v_gene: TRBV6-5
CDR3aa: CASSVQGSTEAFF; CDR3nt: TGTGCCAGCAGCGTTCAGGGGAGCACTGAAGCTTTCTTT; abundance: few; d_gene: -; j_gene: TRBJ1-1; v_gene: TRBV9
CDR3aa: CAWRRRQGGTEAFF; CDR3nt: TGTGCCTGGAGGAGAAGGCAGGGTGGCACTGAAGCTTTCTTT; abundance: -; d_gene: -; j_gene: TRBJ1-1; v_gene: TRBV30
CDR3aa: CASSLTGTGPYEQYF; CDR3nt: TGTGCCAGCAGCTTAACCGGGACAGGGCCCTACGAGCAGTACTTC; abundance: -; d_gene: TRBD1; j_gene: TRBJ2-7; v_gene: TRBV7-3
CDR3aa: CSVEDPGRYGYTF; CDR3nt: TGCAGCGTTGAAGATCCTGGCCGTTATGGCTACACCTTC; abundance: few; d_gene: -; j_gene: TRBJ1-2; v_gene: TRBV29-1
CDR3aa: CASSLEAGTGELFF; CDR3nt: TGTGCCAGCAGCTTAGAAGCCGGGACCGGGGAGCTGTTTTTT; abundance: -; d_gene: -; j_gene: TRBJ2-2; v_gene: TRBV11-3
CDR3aa: CASSPGTLVSYEQYF; CDR3nt: TGTGCCAGCTCACCCGGGACACTAGTCTCCTACGAGCAGTACTTC; abundance: few; d_gene: -; j_gene: TRBJ2-7; v_gene: TRBV18
CDR3aa: CAWKSSGNTIYF; CDR3nt: TGTGCCTGGAAGTCCTCTGGAAACACCATATATTTT; abundance: -; d_gene: -; j_gene: TRBJ1-3; v_gene: TRBV30
CDR3aa: CAWRWGGSGELFF; CDR3nt: TGTGCCTGGAGGTGGGGAGGAAGCGGGGAGCTGTTTTTT; abundance: -; d_gene: -; j_gene: TRBJ2-2; v_gene: TRBV30